This T cell receptor beta chain was obtained from a study of human T cells and chemical hapten exposure. The wider study: The patch tests put 0.01% DPC on the skin of the upper back and were read 6 days later. There were per-sample TCR yield variations, arising mainly from small pooled library volume differences.

This clonotype has only a few counts. Its antigen is undetermined. Study-wide results and limits: Versus controls, significantly more large CDR3 similarity clusters arose from expanded TCRs.

The CDR3 consists of 17 residues. TCRdb independently ran MiXCR on the RACE reads; one entry per CDR3 protein. The table shows 120,000 or so distinct CDR3 sequences, with approximately 13% occurring only once. Regarding time point: pre-sensitization, week 0. Specified treatment: therapeutic diphenylcyclopropenone sensitization with weekly scalp DPC. This specimen consisted of whole blood, obtained in connection with sensitization to the hapten diphenylcyclopropenone (DPC). The chain combines TRBV3-2 with TRBJ2-3; the tabulated D call, TRBD1, remains unverified against the DNA. TRBV3-2 is a known pseudogene. The clonotype originates from a woman aged 18-29 years with alopecia areata. Some clones in this sample may be carry-over from other donors' samples. The CDR3 DNA follows: TGTGCCAGCAGCCGCGACCCGCGCCTCGGGCTCACAGATACGCAGTATTTT. This encodes CASSRDPRLGLTDTQYF.